A selection of T cell receptor beta chains follows, all from one sample in a study of Tregs in tolerant kidney transplant recipients. Libraries were prepared by immunoSEQ multiplex PCR; TCRdb keeps only in-frame clonotypes and omits some of them. This sample has 100,000 to 150,000 clones; about 90% occur once, and the top ten carry more than 0.5%. Specimen: CD4+ T cells from blood. The receptor source for this set is a human donor in good health. CDR3s include the opening cysteine and the closing phenylalanine or tryptophan. D genes are given only for firm matches. Expanded clones get a size class; other rows say once, few or many, or leave the size out.

cdr3_aa	cdr3_nt	v_call	d_call	clone_size	j_call
CASSPAGGAYEQYF	TGTGCCAGCTCACCAGCGGGAGGTGCCTACGAGCAGTACTTC	TRBV18	TRBD2	.	TRBJ2-7
CASTIQGSYNSPLHF	TGTGCCAGCACTATACAAGGGAGCTATAATTCACCCCTCCACTTT	TRBV2	.	.	TRBJ1-6
CAISGARLGSPLHF	TGTGCCATCAGTGGGGCCCGGCTTGGATCACCCCTCCACTTT	TRBV10-3	.	once	TRBJ1-6
CASTRDSYNEQFF	TGCGCCAGCACGAGGGACTCCTACAATGAGCAGTTCTTC	TRBV5-1	.	.	TRBJ2-1
CASSPEGGRLEKLFF	TGTGCCAGCAGCCCCGAGGGGGGGCGTCTCGAAAAACTGTTTTTT	TRBV7-2	.	.	TRBJ1-4
CASSVGGLATYNEQFF	TGTGCCAGCAGCGTAGGGGGACTAGCCACCTACAATGAGCAGTTCTTC	TRBV9	TRBD2	.	TRBJ2-1
CASSLYAGMLNEQFF	TGTGCCAGCAGCTTATACGCAGGGATGCTAAATGAGCAGTTCTTC	TRBV5-6	.	.	TRBJ2-1
CASSPSGLSSYEQYF	TGCGCCAGCAGCCCGAGCGGGCTAAGCTCCTACGAGCAGTACTTC	TRBV5-1	.	.	TRBJ2-7
CASSYQDSQETQYF	TGTGCCAGCAGCTACCAGGACAGCCAAGAGACCCAGTACTTC	TRBV7-6	.	.	TRBJ2-5
CASSAQAPRNSPLHF	TGTGCCAGCAGCGCGCAGGCCCCGAGGAATTCACCCCTCCACTTT	TRBV9	.	.	TRBJ1-6
CASSYVNQPQHF	TGTGCCAGCAGCTATGTAAATCAGCCCCAGCATTTT	TRBV7-9	.	once	TRBJ1-5
CASSYSPAGAGELFF	TGTGCCAGCAGTTACAGTCCAGCGGGAGCCGGGGAGCTGTTTTTT	TRBV6-5	TRBD2	.	TRBJ2-2
CASSSGLAGSEQYF	TGTGCCAGCAGCTCGGGACTAGCGGGTTCTGAGCAGTACTTC	TRBV7-2	TRBD2	.	TRBJ2-7
CASSPDGELFF	TGTGCCAGCTCACCCGACGGGGAGCTGTTTTTT	TRBV18	.	once	TRBJ2-2
CASSFSAGLSSYGYTF	TGCGCCAGCAGCTTCTCCGCAGGCCTTAGCTCTTATGGCTACACCTTC	TRBV5-1	.	.	TRBJ1-2
CASNEGILAKNIQYF	TGTGCCAGTAATGAGGGGATCTTAGCCAAAAACATTCAGTACTTC	TRBV19	.	.	TRBJ2-4
CASSRTDTQYF	TGTGCCAGCAGCCGCACAGATACGCAGTATTTT	TRBV4-2	.	.	TRBJ2-3
CASSTQVGGNEQFF	TGTGCCAGCAGCACGCAGGTCGGGGGCAATGAGCAGTTCTTC	TRBV7-7	.	.	TRBJ2-1
CASSLASYYGYTF	TGTGCCAGCAGCTTAGCTAGCTACTATGGCTACACCTTC	TRBV7-8	.	.	TRBJ1-2
CASSMLGTVGNTIYF	TGCGCCAGCAGCATGCTCGGGACAGTAGGAAACACCATATATTTT	TRBV5-1	TRBD1	.	TRBJ1-3
CASSESTANTEAFF	TGCGCCAGCAGTGAGTCGACGGCGAACACTGAAGCTTTCTTT	TRBV10-1	.	.	TRBJ1-1
CASSGRGGPYGEQFF	TGTGCCAGCAGCGGCCGCGGGGGCCCCTACGGTGAGCAGTTCTTC	TRBV7-9	.	.	TRBJ2-1
CAWSKRWGRDDSNQPQHF	TGTGCCTGGAGTAAAAGGTGGGGGAGGGACGATAGCAATCAGCCCCAGCATTTT	TRBV30	.	.	TRBJ1-5
CASSVGKGSYNEQFF	TGTGCCAGCAGCGTAGGGAAGGGCAGCTACAATGAGCAGTTCTTC	TRBV9	.	.	TRBJ2-1
CASRSTGGSGNTIYF	TGTGCCAGCAGATCGACTGGGGGATCTGGAAACACCATATATTTT	TRBV7-2	.	once	TRBJ1-3
CASSPRVLGSYEQYF	TGTGCCAGCAGCCCCCGGGTTCTAGGATCCTACGAGCAGTACTTC	TRBV11-1	.	.	TRBJ2-7
CASSPVQGAGNYGYTF	TGCGCCAGCAGCCCGGTACAGGGGGCTGGGAACTATGGCTACACCTTC	TRBV5-1	TRBD1	.	TRBJ1-2
CASGRQGTGANVLTF	TGTGCCAGCGGGAGACAGGGGACGGGGGCCAACGTCCTGACTTTC	TRBV2	TRBD1	.	TRBJ2-6
CASRTGPSYNSPLHF	TGTGCCAGCAGAACAGGGCCCTCCTATAATTCACCCCTCCACTTT	TRBV6-5	.	.	TRBJ1-6
CASSSTGLSYNSPLHF	TGTGCCAGTAGCTCGACAGGGCTCTCCTATAATTCACCCCTCCACTTT	TRBV19	TRBD1	.	TRBJ1-6
CASRGQGRLYGYTF	TGTGCCAGCAGAGGACAGGGACGCCTTTATGGCTACACCTTC	TRBV6-1	TRBD1	.	TRBJ1-2
CASKYWDSGELFF	TGTGCCAGCAAATATTGGGACTCCGGGGAGCTGTTTTTT	TRBV2	.	few	TRBJ2-2
CASQRYQETQYF	TGTGCCAGTCAGAGGTACCAAGAGACCCAGTACTTC	TRBV6-5	.	.	TRBJ2-5
CASTTGAANTEAFF	TGTGCCAGCACCACTGGGGCGGCGAACACTGAAGCTTTCTTT	TRBV6-1	.	.	TRBJ1-1
CASSLGTETSYNEQFF	TGTGCCAGCAGCTTAGGGACAGAAACCTCCTACAATGAGCAGTTCTTC	TRBV11-3	.	.	TRBJ2-1
CASSVVGPGTGASTDTQYF	TGTGCCAGCAGCGTAGTGGGGCCCGGGACAGGGGCTAGCACAGATACGCAGTATTTT	TRBV9	TRBD1	.	TRBJ2-3
CASRDDKETQYF	TGTGCCAGCCGGGACGACAAAGAGACCCAGTACTTC	TRBV2	.	once	TRBJ2-5
CASSPVAWGRQETQYF	TGTGCCAGCTCACCGGTGGCTTGGGGGCGTCAAGAGACCCAGTACTTC	TRBV18	.	.	TRBJ2-5
CASSHLGPLQTQYF	TGCGCCAGCAGCCACCTGGGCCCGCTGCAGACCCAGTACTTC	TRBV4-1	.	.	TRBJ2-5
CASSLGGPQETQYF	TGTGCCAGCAGCTTAGGGGGGCCCCAAGAGACCCAGTACTTC	TRBV5-4	.	.	TRBJ2-5
CASSFGGRAEQYF	TGTGCCAGCAGCTTTGGCGGCCGGGCTGAGCAGTACTTC	TRBV7-6	.	.	TRBJ2-7
CASSLDGQAEGYTF	TGTGCCAGCAGCTTAGACGGACAGGCGGAAGGCTACACCTTC	TRBV11-2	TRBD1	.	TRBJ1-2
CASSFGLARAGELFF	TGTGCCAGCAGCTTCGGACTAGCCCGCGCCGGGGAGCTGTTTTTT	TRBV7-2	TRBD2	once	TRBJ2-2
CASSTHDRGIKDSAFF	TGTGCCAGCAGCACCCACGACAGGGGTATAAAGGATTCAGCTTTCTTT	TRBV11-2	TRBD1	.	TRBJ1-1
CASSSIAGRGEQYF	TGTGCCAGCAGCTCCATAGCGGGGAGGGGCGAGCAGTACTTC	TRBV11-2	TRBD2	.	TRBJ2-7
CASSRGSTNEKLFF	TGTGCCAGCAGCAGGGGGAGCACTAATGAAAAACTGTTTTTT	TRBV5-4	.	.	TRBJ1-4
CASSVGGDANTGELFF	TGTGCCAGCAGCGTAGGAGGGGACGCGAACACCGGGGAGCTGTTTTTT	TRBV9	.	.	TRBJ2-2
CASSPRGSFNTGELFF	TGTGCCAGCAGCCCCCGGGGGAGCTTCAACACCGGGGAGCTGTTTTTT	TRBV11-1	.	.	TRBJ2-2
CASSRDRDGYTF	TGTGCCAGCTCACGGGACAGGGATGGCTACACCTTC	TRBV18	TRBD1	.	TRBJ1-2
CASSLGRRPYGYTF	TGTGCCAGCAGCTTGGGGCGTCGCCCCTATGGCTACACCTTC	TRBV5-8	.	.	TRBJ1-2
CASSPGQGQETQYF	TGTGCCAGCTCACCCGGACAGGGACAAGAGACCCAGTACTTC	TRBV18	TRBD1	.	TRBJ2-5
CASSLAPDTTYEQYF	TGTGCCAGCAGCTTAGCCCCCGACACCACCTACGAGCAGTACTTC	TRBV11-2	.	.	TRBJ2-7
CASSLLGSNSPLHF	TGTGCCAGCAGCTTACTAGGTTCCAATTCACCCCTCCACTTT	TRBV7-2	.	.	TRBJ1-6
CATRRDLAPAGETQYF	TGTGCCACCAGAAGAGATTTGGCCCCAGCCGGGGAGACCCAGTACTTC	TRBV15	.	.	TRBJ2-5
CASSSQGRNNQPQHF	TGTGCCAGCAGTTCCCAAGGGAGGAACAATCAGCCCCAGCATTTT	TRBV6-1	.	once	TRBJ1-5
CASSADATGTGELFF	TGTGCCAGCTCGGCAGACGCGACCGGCACCGGGGAGCTGTTTTTT	TRBV18	.	once	TRBJ2-2
CASSLNGRTGELFF	TGTGCCAGCAGCCTCAATGGAAGAACCGGGGAGCTGTTTTTT	TRBV6-1	.	.	TRBJ2-2